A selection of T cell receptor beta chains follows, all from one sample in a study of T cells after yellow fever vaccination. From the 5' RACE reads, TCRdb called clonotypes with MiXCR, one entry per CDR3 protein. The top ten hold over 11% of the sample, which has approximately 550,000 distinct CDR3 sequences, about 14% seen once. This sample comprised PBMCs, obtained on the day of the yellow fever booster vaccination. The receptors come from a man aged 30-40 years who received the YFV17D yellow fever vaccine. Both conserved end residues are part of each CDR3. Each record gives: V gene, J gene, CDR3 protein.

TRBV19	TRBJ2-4	CASSSPRLAGGKNIQYF
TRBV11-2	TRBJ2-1	CASNRRGSSYNEQFF
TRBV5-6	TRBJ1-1	CASRRDRGNTEAFF
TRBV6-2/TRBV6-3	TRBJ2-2	CASNQREFTNTGELFF
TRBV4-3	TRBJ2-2	CASSQDEKGLTLGTGELFF
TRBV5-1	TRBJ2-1	CASSSIRLLYNEQFF
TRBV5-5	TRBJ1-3	CASSWDSLNTIYF
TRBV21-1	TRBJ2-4	CASSKLKGFKNIQYF
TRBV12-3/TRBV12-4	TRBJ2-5	CASSFEGGGETQYF
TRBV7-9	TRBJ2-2	CASSLGDRDNTGELFF
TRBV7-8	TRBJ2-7	CASSLPGAFSYEQYF
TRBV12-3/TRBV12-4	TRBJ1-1	CASNLSGRANTEAFF
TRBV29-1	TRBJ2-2	CSVELGGHTGELFF
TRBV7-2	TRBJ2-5	CASRPSGPSGSGETQYF
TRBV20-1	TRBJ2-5	CSVLLGTPEAQETQYF
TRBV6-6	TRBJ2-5	CASSGTDKETQYF
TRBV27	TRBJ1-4	CASSKAGGEKLFF
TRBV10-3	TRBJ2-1	CATYELLMGEQFF
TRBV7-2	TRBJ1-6	CASSNLGTSSPLHF
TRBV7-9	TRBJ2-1	CASSRVLASWGNEQFF
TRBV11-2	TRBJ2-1	CASRGLAGEFEQFF
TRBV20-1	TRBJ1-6	CSARVGGAGSPSPLHF
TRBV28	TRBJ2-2	CASRPPGGLRELFF
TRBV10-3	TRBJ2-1	CAISDRAGQGSYNEQFF
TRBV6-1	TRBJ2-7	CASSTRWTGQPYEQYF
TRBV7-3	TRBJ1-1	CASSMTGNTEAFF
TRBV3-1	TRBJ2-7	CASSQQPTSGFEQYF
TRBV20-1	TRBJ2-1	CSARVASRMAEFF
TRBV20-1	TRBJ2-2	CSARGQANTGELFF
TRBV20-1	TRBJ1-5	CSARDLEGEITNQPQHF